The present T cell receptor (beta chain) was sequenced within a study of OX40 agonist ivuxolimab in advanced cancers. The wider study: The drug used for patients, ivuxolimab, was an agonistic anti-OX40 (CD134) antibody.

TCRdb's copy holds only in-frame clones and misses some; the assay was immunoSEQ multiplex PCR. Among about 35,000 clones listed, roughly 72% were seen once. Of note for this clone: What it binds is not known.

CDR3 length equals 13 residues. The V and J ends lost 3 bases and 11 bases, in that order; junction bases with no gene match: 9. Germline-derived CDR1 and CDR2 are SGDLS and YYNGEE. Study results and limitations: In the 0.1-3.0 mg/kg groups, partial responders showed among the lowest expansion. Blood T cells, both CD4+ and CD8+, expanded clonally by week 6 at 0.1 to 3.0 mg/kg. On average, CD8+ T cells showed a greater number of expanded clones than CD4+.

The J gene is TRBJ2-5, the V gene TRBV9; 8 positions agree with TRBD1. This receptor was obtained from an adult with an advanced solid tumor such as melanoma, head and neck, liver or kidney cancer. The sequencing here drew on CD4+ or CD8+ T cells sorted from blood, taken in a trial of the OX40 agonist ivuxolimab. In nucleotides, the CDR3 is TGTGCCAGCAGCGCAAGCGCAGGGGGCCCGCAGTACTTC. The encoded protein is CASSASAGGPQYF. Filled out from reference TRBV9 and TRBJ2-5, the complete variable domain reads DSGVTQTPKHLITATGQRVTLRCSPRSGDLSVYWYQQSLDQGLQFLIQYYNGEERAKGNILERFSAQQFPDLHSELNLSSLELGDSALYFCASSASAGGPQYFGPGTRLLVL.